The sequence of this T cell receptor (beta chain) was determined in a study of response to subunit inactivated influenza vaccine. Study-wide results and limits: Authors suggested seasonal influenza vaccinations each recruit few new T cells.

The sample holds a few counts of this clonotype. What it recognizes is unknown. CDR3 length equals 11 residues. Germline CDR1 and CDR2: MNHEY and SVGEGT. V lost 5 bases to trimming and J lost 11 bases, with 12 bases between them. MiXCR was run by TCRdb on the RT-PCR reads, yielding one entry per CDR3 protein. The data contain some 550,000 distinct CDR3 sequences, approximately 22% of them seen just once; the ten biggest clones take up approximately 3%. These sequences were also reported in another study, on T cells expressing NK-cell markers. This second study says: TCR beta cDNA was made by 5'RACE template switching with UMIs. Sorted CD3+CD56+NKG2C+, CD3+CD56+NKG2C- and CD3+CD56-NKG2C+ T cells provided the TCR beta repertoires. Seven of the eight sequenced donors were HCMV-seropositive; one was seronegative. NKG2C+ dominant clonotype frequencies in about 6 donors were roughly 1.0-7.0% of CD8+ T cells.

This specimen was CD4+ T cells sorted from PBMCs, taken roughly 12 days after vaccination. The chain has TRBV6-2 or TRBV6-3 and TRBJ1-1; no firm D call. The receptor comes from a man in his forties or fifties who received an inactivated influenza vaccine. This chain's CDR3 is CASSHKGDAFF. The CDR3 bases are TGTGCCAGCAGTCACAAGGGTGATGCTTTCTTT.